This is a list of T cell receptor beta chains from one sample in a study of cytomegalovirus exposure and HLA in healthy donors. Assay: immunoSEQ multiplex PCR; the TCRdb copy retains only in-frame clones and omits some. Of approximately 120,000 clones listed, 81% are singletons. The sequencing sample was made of PBMCs. These receptors originate from a woman aged 30 to 39 in good health and CMV-seronegative. The CDR3 runs from the conserved cysteine through the conserved F or W. Fields, in order: V gene, J gene, CDR3 protein.

>TRBV5-1|TRBJ2-5
CASSEPRTQETQYF
>TRBV4-1|TRBJ2-3
CASSPDKSFTDTQYF
>TRBV4-2|TRBJ1-4
CASSRAGDEKLFF
>TRBV10-1|TRBJ2-5
CASSLAGPQETQYF
>TRBV29-1|TRBJ2-2
CSVGQVHTGELFF
>TRBV19|TRBJ1-2
CASSRRTAGLGLNGYTF
>TRBV28|TRBJ1-4
CASSFPTGGSEKLFF
>TRBV4-1|TRBJ2-2
CASSHSLTGELFF
>TRBV29-1|TRBJ2-1
CSVEDRWQGNNEQFF
>TRBV13|TRBJ2-7
CASSPRDRADEQYF
>TRBV6-6|TRBJ2-7
CASSYLGQGTYEQYF
>TRBV4-3|TRBJ2-7
CASSPGQGAYEQYF